The clone carrying this T cell receptor (beta chain) was observed at least ten times. Diagnosing involved the use of clinical symptoms, serum thyroxine and TRAb, thyroid ultrasound and orbital computed tomography. The data stem from a study of T cells in Graves' hyperthyroidism and ophthalmopathy. Germline CDR1 reads LNHNV; CDR2 reads YYDKDF (reference sequence). CDR3 size: 14 residues. The V end lost 3 bases, the J end lost 1 base, and 9 bases lay between the germline ends. Researchers took RNA transcripts and amplified the TCR beta CDR3 regions from them. The TCR CDR3 was amplified in a first-round RT-PCR using the HTBI primer set. TCRdb ran MiXCR on the multiplex PCR reads and lists one entry per CDR3 protein. The sample lists roughly 520,000 distinct CDR3 sequences, around 22% occurring once.

This chain uses TRBV15 with TRBJ2-5; D possibly corresponds to TRBD1 (5 bases). The sample taken for sequencing was blood. The TCR comes from a woman between 25 and 40 years old with Graves' ophthalmopathy. This chain's CDR3 is CATSSQTAQETQYF. Written as DNA, the CDR3 is TGTGCCACCAGCAGTCAGACAGCCCAAGAGACCCAGTACTTC.